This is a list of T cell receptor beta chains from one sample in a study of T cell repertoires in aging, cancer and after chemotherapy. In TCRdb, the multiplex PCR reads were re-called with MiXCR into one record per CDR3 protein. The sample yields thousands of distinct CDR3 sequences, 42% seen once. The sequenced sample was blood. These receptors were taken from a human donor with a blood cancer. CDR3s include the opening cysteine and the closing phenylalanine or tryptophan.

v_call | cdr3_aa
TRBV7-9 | CASSVRGRLAEETQYF
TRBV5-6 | CASSQDRSGSVGVF
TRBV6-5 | CASSYGPGQPTYHF
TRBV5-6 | CASSLGGGSYEQYF
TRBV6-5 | CASRTEGGIQYF
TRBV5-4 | CASSLEGFYGYTF
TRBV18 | CASSPSGDTLTGELFF
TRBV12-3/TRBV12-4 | CASSPPLWSSYNEQFF
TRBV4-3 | CASSQDSGLIDEQYF
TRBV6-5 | CASSYSTGAKNIQYF
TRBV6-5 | CASSSPTDTQYF
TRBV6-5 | CASSLREGQGYEQYF
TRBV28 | CASVGSGTHTGELFF
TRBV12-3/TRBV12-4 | CASYRGGGETQYF
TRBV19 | CASSTLASNEQFF
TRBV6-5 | CASARRGGTDTQYF
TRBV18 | CASSRENTEAFF
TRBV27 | CASSLSRRDGNQPQHF
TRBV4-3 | CASSPRGLDDEQYF
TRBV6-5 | CASSTGANTEAFF
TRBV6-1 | CASSDPGLAISRGEQYF
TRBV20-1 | CSAVGTGRTSGRYEQYF
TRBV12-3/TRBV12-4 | CASGLAPRAGNTEAFF
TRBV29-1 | CSATALGSGRASNTGELFF
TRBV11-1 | CASSLEHLAGVTDTQYF
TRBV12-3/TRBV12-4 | CASSEANRVGGNTIYF